Below, 10 T cell receptor beta chains from the same sample are listed, as sequenced in a study of regulatory and conventional T cells in RAG deficiency. The method was immunoSEQ multiplex PCR; TCRdb's version includes in-frame clones alone and lacks a portion of them. The table shows some 23,000 clones, with 90% to 95% occurring only once. Blood CD4+ CD25-low CD127-high conventional T cells supplied the genomic DNA template. A further study also used this sample, focusing on regulatory T cells. This second report adds: The primer mix had 52 TRBV and 13 TRBJ primers.

The sequencing input was CD4+ T cells sorted from blood. The receptors were gathered from a human donor in good health.

In the case of this clone: The junction departs from germline at one end; a sequencing error may be responsible. The DNA for the CDR3 is TGTGCCAACAGCGTTTCCGCCGGGACAGACCTTAATTCACCCCTCCACTTT. As protein: CANSVSAGTDLNSPLHF. The chain has TRBV9 and TRBJ1-6; 7 positions agree with TRBD1. The germline V gene has CDR1 SGDLS and CDR2 YYNGEE. The CDR3 is 17 residues long.

The genes are TRBV4-2 and TRBJ2-1, with 8 bases identical to TRBD2. Germline V gene lookup returns CDR1 LGHNA and CDR2 YNFKEQ. Losses at the gene ends were 4 bases for V and 3 bases for J; bases not matched to a gene: 11. This CDR3 has 17 amino acids. CDR3 residues: CASSPRGGGINYNEQFF. For the CDR3, the DNA is TGTGCCAGCAGCCCCCGCGGCGGGGGGATCAACTACAATGAGCAGTTCTTC.

V gene TRBV5-1 combines with J gene TRBJ1-1; D gene ambiguous. Per the germline V gene, CDR1 is SGHRS and CDR2 is YFSETQ. Trimming shortened V by 0 bases and J by 2 bases, and 8 bases separated the two germline ends. CDR3 length: 14 residues. Here the CDR3 DNA reads TGCGCCAGCAGCTTGGACCCAGTCAACACTGAAGCTTTCTTT. Protein sequence: CASSLDPVNTEAFF.

This chain links TRBV7-8 with TRBJ1-6, with D possibly matching TRBD1 (6 bases). The CDR3 totals 15 residues. Germline CDR1 SGHVS, CDR2 FQNEAQ. Trimming removed 4 bases at V and 7 bases at J, with 14 bases between. The CDR3 loop reads CASSSTGSGNSPLHF. The DNA for the CDR3 is TGTGCCAGCAGCTCGACAGGTAGTGGGAATTCACCCCTCCACTTT.

The gene calls are TRBV5-1 and TRBJ1-4; D perhaps matches TRBD1 (6 bases). Trimming removed 4 bases from V and 8 bases from J, with 18 bases in between. Germline V gene lookup returns CDR1 SGHRS and CDR2 YFSETQ. The CDR3 has 15 residues. The CDR3, as DNA: TGCGCCAGCAGCGGGTCAGGGGTCTTTGGGGAAAAACTGTTTTTT. Its protein is CASSGSGVFGEKLFF.

CDR3 bases: TGTGCCAGCAGCCCGCCCTCGGGGGGGGCTCAGCCCCAGCATTTT. Translating gives CASSPPSGGAQPQHF. The gene calls are TRBV21-1 and TRBJ1-5. TRBV21-1 is designated a pseudogene. The CDR3 length is 15 residues.

The CDR3 loop is CASSSQGAMNTEAFF. Written as DNA, the CDR3 is TGTGCCAGCAGCTCTCAGGGGGCTATGAACACTGAAGCTTTCTTT. The gene calls are TRBV7-9 and TRBJ1-1; 8 bases align to TRBD1. Trimming at V came to 4 bases and at J to 0 bases, leaving 4 bases not matched to a gene. The CDR3 has 15 residues. Germline CDR1 reads SEHNR; CDR2 reads FQNEAQ (reference sequence).

The chain employs TRBV5-6 and TRBJ2-1, with 12 bases fitting TRBD2. In germline, CDR1 is SGHDT, CDR2 YYEEEE. The CDR3 is made up of 16 amino acids. V lost 4 bases and J lost 4; bases outside the gene matches: 6. Here the CDR3 DNA reads TGTGCCAGCAGCACCAGGACTAGCGGGGCTTACAATGAGCAGTTCTTC. Its translation: CASSTRTSGAYNEQFF.

The chain recombines TRBV30 with TRBJ2-1, with 11 positions matching TRBD2. Germline CDR1 reads GTSNPN; CDR2 reads SVGIG (reference sequence). J gave up 7 bases and V 0 bases, and 5 bases lay outside the gene matches. The CDR3 length is 15 residues. The CDR3 DNA sequence: TGTGCCTGGAGTGTTACTAGCGGGAGTTTGAATGAGCAGTTCTTC. Its translation is CAWSVTSGSLNEQFF.

The chain recombines TRBV25-1 with TRBJ1-1; D gene uncertain. Trimming cost V 2 bases and J 0 bases, with 4 bases left between them. The germline CDR1 and CDR2 sequences are MGHDK and SYGVNS. The CDR3 sequence is 13 residues long. The CDR3 reads CASSESVNTEAFF. As DNA, the CDR3 is TGTGCCAGCAGTGAAAGTGTGAACACTGAAGCTTTCTTT.